This T cell receptor (beta chain) was sequenced during a study of a mutant IDH1 vaccine in newly diagnosed glioma (dated by TCRdb to the early 2020s). With respect to the entire study: Across visits V03 through V10, patients got a total of eight vaccinations, given in weeks 1, 3, 5, 7, 11, 15, 19 and 23. Longitudinal TCRB deep sequencing was performed for roughly 25 treated patients wherever samples were available for exploratory analyses. In the chemotherapy-containing groups, vaccination started alongside temozolomide cycles, whereas in patients who had radiotherapy alone it started 4-6 weeks after radiotherapy. Of the 25 to 40 patients who were treated, 62.5% were male and 37.5% were female, and the mean age was approximately 40 years. Peripheral blood was collected at six visits: V03 (baseline), V05, V07, V10, V12 and V13. Before enrollment, patients had received standard therapy of radiotherapy alone, temozolomide alone, or radiochemotherapy with temozolomide; most received the combination. Points the paper makes about the study in general: The authors noted that analyses of patient blood samples could not be reproduced because of sample limitations. Across multiple MHC alleles, vaccine-induced immune responses were seen in approximately 93% of patients. Pseudoprogression seemed to be unrelated to changes in the top peripheral T cell clonotypes found by TCRB sequencing. PBMC samples for TCRB deep sequencing were selected based on availability.

Sequences LGHNA (CDR1) and YSLEER (CDR2) are obtained from the germline V gene. The CDR3 sequence holds 13 residues, the cysteine and phenylalanine included. Solely the CDR3 DNA is kept, with 39 bases framed from the first base. V gives up 0 bases and J gives up 2 bases, and the segment between their germline ends measures 1 base. Points on this clone: It lacks a known antigen. There are no base qualities to consult, and no much larger clone falls within one base.

Interpreted using the paper, the time point label stands for: week 5, during vaccination. A 20-mer mutant IDH1 peptide at 300 micrograms in Montanide made up each vaccine dose, which was injected subcutaneously together with topical imiquimod. Donors had newly diagnosed WHO grade 3 or 4 IDH1-mutant astrocytomas with loss of nuclear ATRX. The samples were drawn from NOA16, a multicentre, single-arm, open-label phase I trial in Germany that tested a mutant IDH1 peptide vaccine in humans for the first time. Genomic DNA for TCRB sequencing was extracted from EDTA blood using the DNeasy Blood and Tissue Kit. Library preparation used the immunoSEQ multiplex PCR assay. The hsTCRB Kit was used according to the manufacturer's protocol to amplify rearranged TCR beta chain sequences. An Illumina MiSeq was used to sequence the TCRB libraries. Per the authors' processing: Demultiplexing, trimming and gene mapping were performed with the kit vendor's proprietary platform. In TCRdb, the immuneACCESS table is reduced to in-frame sequences with V and J assigned. These tables do not hold every clone; where another copy was compared, an unresolved V gene accounts for under half, and the others remain unexplained. V and J calls and clone size are as listed in that table; D and trimming were resolved from the DNA. The sample table contains more than 25,000 clones; only one count was recorded for 80% to 90% of them. Clones ranked in the top ten supply around 18% of the sample.

This chain is built from TRBV4-3 and TRBJ2-2; the D segment cannot be called with confidence. The material was PBMCs, obtained from a glioma patient whose treatment included an IDH1 peptide vaccine. This clonotype originated in a man in his late teens or twenties with glioma. The DNA is TGCGCCAGCAGCCAAGATAACACCGGGGAGCTGTTTTTT. It encodes CASSQDNTGELFF.